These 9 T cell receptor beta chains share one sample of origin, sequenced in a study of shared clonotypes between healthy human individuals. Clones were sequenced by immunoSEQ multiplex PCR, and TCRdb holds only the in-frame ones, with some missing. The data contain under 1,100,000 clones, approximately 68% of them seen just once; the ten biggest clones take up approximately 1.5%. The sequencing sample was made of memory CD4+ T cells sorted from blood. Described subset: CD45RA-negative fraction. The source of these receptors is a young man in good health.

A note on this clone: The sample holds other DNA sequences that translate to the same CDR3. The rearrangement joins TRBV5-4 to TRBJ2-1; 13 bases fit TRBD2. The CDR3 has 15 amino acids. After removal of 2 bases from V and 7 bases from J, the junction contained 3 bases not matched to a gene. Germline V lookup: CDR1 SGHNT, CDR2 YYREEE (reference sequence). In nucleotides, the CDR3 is TGTGCCAGCAGCTTACCGGGACTAGCGGGAAATGAGCAGTTCTTC. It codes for CASSLPGLAGNEQFF. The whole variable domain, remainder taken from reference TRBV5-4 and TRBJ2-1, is ETGVTQSPTHLIKTRGQQVTLRCSSQSGHNTVSWYQQALGQGPQFIFQYYREEENGRGNFPPRFSGLQFPNYSSELNVNALELDDSALYLCASSLPGLAGNEQFFGPGTRLTVL.

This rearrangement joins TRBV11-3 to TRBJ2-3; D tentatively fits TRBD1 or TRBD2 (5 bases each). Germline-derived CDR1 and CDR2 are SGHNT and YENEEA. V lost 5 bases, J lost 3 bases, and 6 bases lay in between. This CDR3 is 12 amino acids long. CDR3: CASSGGTDTQYF. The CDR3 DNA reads TGTGCCAGCAGCGGGGGTACAGATACGCAGTATTTT. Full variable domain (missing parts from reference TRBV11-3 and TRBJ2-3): EAGVVQSPRYKIIEKKQPVAFWCNPISGHNTLYWYLQNLGQGPELLIRYENEEAVDDSQLPKDRFSAERLKGVDSTLKIQPAELGDSAVYLCASSGGTDTQYFGPGTRLTVL.

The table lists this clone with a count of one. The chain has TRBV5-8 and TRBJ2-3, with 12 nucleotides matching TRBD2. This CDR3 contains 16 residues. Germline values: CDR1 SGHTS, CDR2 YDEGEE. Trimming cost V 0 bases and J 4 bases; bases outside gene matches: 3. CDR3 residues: CASSLGLAGEADTQYF. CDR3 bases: TGTGCCAGCAGCTTGGGACTAGCGGGAGAAGCAGATACGCAGTATTTT.

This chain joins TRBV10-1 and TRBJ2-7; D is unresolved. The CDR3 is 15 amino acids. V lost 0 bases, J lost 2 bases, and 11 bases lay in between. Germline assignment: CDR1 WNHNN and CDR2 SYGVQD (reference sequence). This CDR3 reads CASSESSRSTYEQYF. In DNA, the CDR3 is TGCGCCAGCAGTGAGTCGTCGAGATCGACCTACGAGCAGTACTTC.

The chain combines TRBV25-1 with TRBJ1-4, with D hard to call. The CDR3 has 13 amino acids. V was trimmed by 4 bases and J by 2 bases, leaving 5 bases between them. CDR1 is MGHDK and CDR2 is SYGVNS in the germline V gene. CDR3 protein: CASSVWTNEKLFF. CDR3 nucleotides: TGTGCCAGCAGTGTGTGGACTAATGAAAAACTGTTTTTT.

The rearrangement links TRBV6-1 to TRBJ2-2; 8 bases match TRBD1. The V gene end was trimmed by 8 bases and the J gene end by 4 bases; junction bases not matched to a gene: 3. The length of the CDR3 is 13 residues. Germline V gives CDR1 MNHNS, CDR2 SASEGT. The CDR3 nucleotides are TGTGCCAGCTTTGGACAGGGCACCGGGGAGCTGTTTTTT. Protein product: CASFGQGTGELFF.

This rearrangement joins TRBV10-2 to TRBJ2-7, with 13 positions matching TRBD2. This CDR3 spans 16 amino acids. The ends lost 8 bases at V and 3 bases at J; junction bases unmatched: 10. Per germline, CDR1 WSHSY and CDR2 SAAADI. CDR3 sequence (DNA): TGCGCCAGCGGCCCTTCTACTAGCGGGAGGGACTACGAGCAGTACTTC. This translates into CASGPSTSGRDYEQYF.

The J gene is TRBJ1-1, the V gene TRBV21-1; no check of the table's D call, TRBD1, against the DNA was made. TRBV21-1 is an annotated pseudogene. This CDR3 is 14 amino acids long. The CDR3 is CASSTDRVNTEAFF. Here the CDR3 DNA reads TGTGCCAGCAGCACGGACAGAGTGAACACTGAAGCTTTCTTT.

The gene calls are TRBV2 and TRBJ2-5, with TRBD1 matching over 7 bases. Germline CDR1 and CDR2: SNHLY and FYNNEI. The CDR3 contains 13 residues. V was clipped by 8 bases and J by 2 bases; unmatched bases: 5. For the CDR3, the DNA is TGTGCCAGCGGGACAGTAGAACAAGAGACCCAGTACTTC. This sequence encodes CASGTVEQETQYF.